This record concerns one T cell receptor beta chain sequence. Here immunoSEQ multiplex PCR was the method, and the copy in TCRdb shows in-frame clones only, minus some. The sample records 70,000 or so clones, around 90% being singletons. The CDR3 spans 14 residues. Germline V gives CDR1 MNHNS, CDR2 SASEGT. Between the trimmed V and J ends, which lost 6 bases and 2 bases, there was a span of 14 bases. The data stem from a study of T cell changes during pregnancy in multiple sclerosis. Sequenced material: CD4+ T cells from peripheral blood mononuclear cells, taken after pregnancy. V and J are TRBV6-1 and TRBJ2-7, with D perhaps TRBD2 (5 bases). The sequence was collected from a female donor with multiple sclerosis, enrolled in a pregnancy study. CDR3 protein: CASSGLLGPYEQYF. The CDR3 DNA reads TGTGCCAGCAGCGGACTCCTGGGCCCCTACGAGCAGTACTTC.